This is a list of T cell receptor beta chains from one sample in a study of beta chain features in type 1 diabetes. Data came from immunoSEQ multiplex PCR; TCRdb stores just in-frame clones and leaves some out. The data hold 680,000 or so clones, with less than 20% observed a single time. Material: naive CD4+ T cells from blood. Receptors originate from a man in his late teens or twenties in good health. Each CDR3 is given with its conserved first and last residue. Each record gives: J gene, clone size, D gene, V gene, CDR3 protein, CDR3 DNA. D genes are given only for firm matches. Some rows have no size entry. The others give once, few or many, or a class for an expanded clone.

J: TRBJ2-7; size: few; D: NA; V: TRBV7-2; CDR3: CASSTTSRYEQYF; DNA: TGTGCCAGCAGCACCACTAGCAGATACGAGCAGTACTTC
J: TRBJ1-6; size: NA; D: NA; V: TRBV19; CDR3: CASSPGQFWERPLHF; DNA: TGTGCCAGTAGTCCCGGACAGTTCTGGGAGAGACCCCTCCACTTT
J: TRBJ2-7; size: NA; D: NA; V: TRBV7-2; CDR3: CASSLVAAQEQYF; DNA: TGTGCCAGCAGCTTAGTGGCGGCCCAGGAGCAGTACTTC
J: TRBJ2-4; size: few; D: NA; V: TRBV6-5; CDR3: CASSYGTGLAKNIQYF; DNA: TGTGCCAGCAGTTACGGGACCGGATTAGCCAAAAACATTCAGTACTTC
J: TRBJ2-7; size: NA; D: TRBD1; V: TRBV11-2; CDR3: CASSVTGGEQYF; DNA: TGTGCCAGCAGCGTAACAGGGGGCGAGCAGTACTTC
J: TRBJ2-4; size: few; D: NA; V: TRBV28; CDR3: CASKGGDGYIQYF; DNA: TGTGCCAGCAAGGGGGGGGACGGTTACATTCAGTACTTC
J: TRBJ1-4; size: NA; D: NA; V: TRBV6-5; CDR3: CASSLDTVNEKLFF; DNA: TGTGCCAGCAGTTTGGATACCGTTAATGAAAAACTGTTTTTT
J: TRBJ1-1; size: few; D: NA; V: TRBV20-1; CDR3: CSALDNEAFF; DNA: TGCAGTGCCTTGGACAATGAAGCTTTCTTT
J: TRBJ2-2; size: few; D: NA; V: TRBV19; CDR3: CASSIIPDTGELFF; DNA: TGTGCCAGTAGTATTATCCCGGACACCGGGGAGCTGTTTTTT
J: TRBJ1-2; size: NA; D: NA; V: TRBV4-2; CDR3: CASSQGGEGYTF; DNA: TGTGCCAGCAGCCAGGGGGGCGAAGGCTACACCTTC
J: TRBJ2-2; size: few; D: NA; V: TRBV5-1; CDR3: CASSLYGLYNTGELFF; DNA: TGCGCCAGCAGCTTGTATGGGCTATACAACACCGGGGAGCTGTTTTTT
J: TRBJ1-4; size: NA; D: NA; V: TRBV2; CDR3: CASSVSSRGGEKLFF; DNA: TGTGCCAGCAGTGTGTCCTCCCGGGGGGGGGAAAAACTGTTTTTT
J: TRBJ1-2; size: NA; D: TRBD1; V: TRBV27; CDR3: CASRTLRDSIQNYNYGYTF; DNA: TGTGCCAGCAGAACTCTGCGGGACAGTATCCAAAATTATAACTATGGCTACACCTTC
J: TRBJ2-2; size: few; D: NA; V: TRBV6-1; CDR3: CASTPDSGELFF; DNA: TGTGCCAGCACGCCCGATTCCGGGGAGCTGTTTTTT
J: TRBJ2-2; size: NA; D: TRBD1; V: TRBV7-9; CDR3: CASSLWTGTNTGELFF; DNA: TGTGCCAGCAGCTTATGGACAGGGACGAACACCGGGGAGCTGTTTTTT
J: TRBJ2-2; size: NA; D: NA; V: TRBV11-2; CDR3: CASSLRGNTGELFF; DNA: TGTGCCAGCAGCTTACGGGGAAACACCGGGGAGCTGTTTTTT
J: TRBJ2-1; size: few; D: TRBD2; V: TRBV2; CDR3: CASKAEGLAFNEQFF; DNA: TGTGCCAGCAAGGCGGAGGGACTAGCCTTCAATGAGCAGTTCTTC
J: TRBJ1-5; size: few; D: NA; V: TRBV7-9; CDR3: CASTNLDTPPKPQHF; DNA: TGTGCCAGCACCAACTTAGATACCCCCCCGAAGCCCCAGCATTTT
J: TRBJ2-3; size: NA; D: NA; V: TRBV5-1; CDR3: CASSLEPFTDTQYF; DNA: TGCGCCAGCAGCTTGGAACCTTTCACAGATACGCAGTATTTT
J: TRBJ1-1; size: NA; D: NA; V: TRBV28; CDR3: CASSPRQNTEAFF; DNA: TGTGCCAGCAGTCCCCGACAGAACACTGAAGCTTTCTTT
J: TRBJ1-2; size: NA; D: NA; V: TRBV14; CDR3: CASSQAPPAGVGNYGYTF; DNA: TGTGCCAGCAGCCAAGCCCCACCCGCCGGGGTTGGTAACTATGGCTACACCTTC
J: TRBJ2-6; size: NA; D: NA; V: TRBV29-1; CDR3: CSVEDVAGKISGANVLTF; DNA: TGCAGCGTTGAAGACGTCGCAGGGAAAATCTCTGGGGCCAACGTCCTGACTTTC
J: TRBJ1-2; size: NA; D: NA; V: TRBV7-2; CDR3: CASSFFKEGNYGYTF; DNA: TGTGCCAGCAGCTTTTTTAAAGAGGGGAACTATGGCTACACCTTC
J: TRBJ1-2; size: NA; D: NA; V: TRBV5-6; CDR3: CASTPRAPGGYTF; DNA: TGTGCCAGCACCCCCCGGGCCCCCGGGGGCTACACCTTC
J: TRBJ2-3; size: few; D: NA; V: TRBV5-4; CDR3: CAGAVPGTDTQYF; DNA: TGTGCCGGCGCGGTCCCTGGGACAGATACGCAGTATTTT
J: TRBJ2-2; size: few; D: TRBD1; V: TRBV7-6; CDR3: CASSFLGDRGHGELFF; DNA: TGTGCCAGCAGCTTCCTCGGGGACAGGGGGCACGGGGAGCTGTTTTTT
J: TRBJ1-6; size: few; D: NA; V: TRBV7-9; CDR3: CASTFGPEGINSPLHF; DNA: TGTGCCAGCACCTTTGGGCCTGAAGGGATTAATTCACCCCTCCACTTT
J: TRBJ2-7; size: NA; D: TRBD1; V: TRBV10-3; CDR3: CASSTGTARRYEQYF; DNA: TGTGCCAGCAGCACAGGGACAGCAAGACGATACGAGCAGTACTTC
J: TRBJ2-4; size: few; D: NA; V: TRBV30; CDR3: CAWSVGTLAKNIQYF; DNA: TGTGCCTGGAGTGTAGGGACTTTAGCCAAAAACATTCAGTACTTC
J: TRBJ2-7; size: NA; D: TRBD1; V: TRBV5-1; CDR3: CASSLPRDRDILYEQYF; DNA: TGCGCCAGCAGCTTGCCCCGGGACAGGGATATCCTCTACGAGCAGTACTTC
J: TRBJ1-6; size: NA; D: NA; V: TRBV28; CDR3: CASSLPLEGNSPLHF; DNA: TGTGCCAGCAGTCTTCCATTGGAGGGTAATTCACCCCTCCACTTT
J: TRBJ1-6; size: NA; D: TRBD1; V: TRBV4-2; CDR3: CASSQGEGTGLKSPLHF; DNA: TGTGCCAGCAGCCAAGGAGAAGGGACAGGGCTAAAGTCACCCCTCCACTTT
J: TRBJ2-2; size: NA; D: NA; V: TRBV7-2; CDR3: CASSTTIEGTGELFF; DNA: TGTGCCAGCAGCACCACCATAGAGGGGACCGGGGAGCTGTTTTTT
J: TRBJ2-1; size: NA; D: NA; V: TRBV30; CDR3: CAWSGARSSYNEQFF; DNA: TGTGCCTGGAGCGGAGCCCGTAGCTCCTACAATGAGCAGTTCTTC
J: TRBJ1-5; size: NA; D: TRBD1; V: TRBV2; CDR3: CASRKQGETNQPQHF; DNA: TGTGCCAGCAGGAAACAGGGGGAAACCAATCAGCCCCAGCATTTT
J: TRBJ1-5; size: few; D: TRBD1; V: TRBV6-5; CDR3: CASSLGTGVGQPQHF; DNA: TGTGCCAGCAGCCTCGGGACAGGGGTAGGTCAGCCCCAGCATTTT
J: TRBJ2-2; size: few; D: TRBD2; V: TRBV29-1; CDR3: CSARTSNRGELFF; DNA: TGCAGCGCTCGGACTAGTAACAGGGGGGAGCTGTTTTTT
J: TRBJ1-1; size: few; D: TRBD1; V: TRBV30; CDR3: CAWITGVVTEAFF; DNA: TGTGCCTGGATTACAGGGGTAGTTACTGAAGCTTTCTTT
J: TRBJ1-2; size: few; D: NA; V: TRBV7-9; CDR3: CASSLSTLNYGYTF; DNA: TGTGCCAGCAGCTTATCAACCCTTAACTATGGCTACACCTTC
J: TRBJ2-7; size: NA; D: NA; V: TRBV7-2; CDR3: CASSLGGPSSYEQYF; DNA: TGTGCCAGCAGCTTAGGTGGGCCTAGCTCCTACGAGCAGTACTTC
J: TRBJ2-1; size: NA; D: TRBD1; V: TRBV10-3; CDR3: CAILFGDSYNEQFF; DNA: TGTGCCATCCTTTTCGGGGACAGTTACAATGAGCAGTTCTTC
J: TRBJ2-1; size: few; D: TRBD2; V: TRBV4-2; CDR3: CASSQKGGTSASSAYNEQFF; DNA: TGTGCCAGCAGCCAAAAGGGGGGGACTAGCGCCTCGTCAGCCTACAATGAGCAGTTCTTC